A single sample is the source of the 12 T cell receptor beta chains below, sequenced in a study of molecular identifiers for immune sequencing clone quantification. TCRdb called the PCR reads again in MiXCR, with one record for every CDR3 protein. The table lists under 350,000 distinct CDR3 sequences, 24% of them singletons. Input material: naive CD8+ T cells from blood, with Jurkat cell RNA spiked in. Subset indicated: FACS-sorted CD8+CD4-CCR7+CD45RA+ naive T cells. These receptors came from a human donor in good health. Some libraries in this study had Jurkat cell RNA spiked in.

In regard to this clonotype: One end of the junction is discordant with germline, which a read error may explain. The chain combines TRBV6-1 with TRBJ1-5; D is unresolved. The length of the CDR3 is 19 residues. Germline CDR1 is MNHNS and CDR2 is SASEGT. CDR3 sequence: CASREPPPGQEYSNQPQHF. CDR3 in DNA: TGTGCCAGCCGTGAGCCCCCGCCCGGCCAGGAGTATAGCAATCAGCCCCAGCATTTT.

This sequence joins TRBV4-3 and TRBJ1-4; D unresolved. V lost 0 bases and J 7 bases, leaving 12 bases between the germline ends. The CDR3 runs 15 residues. Germline V gene sequence: CDR1 LGHNA, CDR2 YSLEER. In nucleotides, the CDR3 is TGCGCCAGCAGCCAAGATCGACTGGCGGGTGAAAAACTGTTTTTT. Amino acid sequence: CASSQDRLAGEKLFF.

At least ten counts were recorded for this clonotype. This chain's CDR3 is CASSFGSGGITDTQYF. The CDR3 region has the DNA TGTGCCAGCAGCTTCGGTAGCGGGGGCATCACAGATACGCAGTATTTT. The J gene is TRBJ2-3, the V gene TRBV7-2; TRBD2 agrees at 9 bases. The germline CDR1 and CDR2 sequences are SGHTA and FQGNSA. The CDR3 totals 16 residues. Losses at the gene ends were 3 bases for V and 2 bases for J; bases not matched to a gene: 6.

This clonotype was seen a few times. The V call is TRBV6-5, the J call TRBJ2-1; the D is unclear. The CDR3 runs 14 residues. V gave up 7 bases and J gave up 2 bases, with 12 bases separating them. Germline V gene sequence: CDR1 MNHEY, CDR2 SVGAGI. The CDR3 DNA sequence: TGTGCCAGCACACCAAGGCCGACCTACAATGAGCAGTTCTTC. Its protein is CASTPRPTYNEQFF.

With regard to this clonotype: A much larger clone lies one base from this, so it may be a read error. As DNA, the CDR3 is TGTGCCAGCATCCCGGACAGGGAAAACACTGAAGCTTTCTTT. It is translated as CASIPDRENTEAFF. This chain links TRBV9 with TRBJ1-1; 8 bases match TRBD1. J gave up 2 bases and V 6 bases, and 6 bases lay outside the gene matches. The CDR3 is 14 amino acids. Germline V lookup: CDR1 SGDLS, CDR2 YYNGEE.

This clonotype turned up a few times. V and J are TRBV10-2 and TRBJ2-5, with a weak D call TRBD1 (5 bases). Trimming stripped 6 bases from V and 7 bases from J, with 21 bases between. Germline V gives CDR1 WSHSY, CDR2 SAAADI. CDR3 length: 15 residues. As DNA, the CDR3 is TGCGCCAGCAGCTCCCCTTCAGGGTTCCCCGGGACCCAGTACTTC. This sequence encodes CASSSPSGFPGTQYF.

There are a few counts of this clonotype. The J gene is TRBJ2-2, the V gene TRBV7-2, with D possibly TRBD2 on 6 matching bases. Germline assignment: CDR1 SGHTA and CDR2 FQGNSA. V was pared by 7 bases and J by 3 bases, with 15 bases between. The length of the CDR3 is 15 residues. The CDR3 DNA is TGTGCCAGCACACGACCGGGACTGTACACCGGGGAGCTGTTTTTT. Translating gives CASTRPGLYTGELFF.

There are many counts of this clonotype. V and J are TRBV15 and TRBJ2-7; D is ambiguous. Between the trimmed V and J ends, which lost 4 bases and 3 bases, there was a span of 13 bases. Germline V gene sequence: CDR1 LNHNV, CDR2 YYDKDF (reference sequence). This CDR3 is 14 amino acids long. The CDR3 nucleotides are TGTGCCACCAGCATGTCAACGGAATACTACGAGCAGTACTTC. This encodes CATSMSTEYYEQYF.

Details on this clonotype: A read error may explain this, as a much larger clone is one base away. V usage is TRBV15 and J usage is TRBJ2-3; 11 nucleotides match TRBD2. V dropped 5 bases and J dropped 7; count of bases not matched to a gene: 14. Germline V gene lookup returns CDR1 LNHNV and CDR2 YYDKDF (reference sequence). The CDR3 consists of 17 residues. The CDR3 is CATSGGLAGGHSYTQYF. In DNA, the CDR3 is TGTGCCACCAGCGGGGGCCTAGCGGGGGGCCACTCTTATACGCAGTATTTT.

This clonotype was seen only a few times. This chain uses TRBV4-1 with TRBJ1-5; D remains ambiguous. The CDR3 sequence is 16 residues long. Germline V gene data show CDR1 as MGHRA and CDR2 as YSYEKL. Trimming took 3 bases from V and 2 from J, leaving 14 bases between them. The CDR3 spells CASSHHTGRGNQPQHF. CDR3 in DNA: TGCGCCAGCAGCCATCACACGGGTAGGGGCAATCAGCCCCAGCATTTT.

This clonotype was picked up many times. The chain joins TRBV29-1 to TRBJ2-7; D assignment may be TRBD1 or TRBD2 (5 bases each). Germline assignment: CDR1 SQVTM and CDR2 ANQGSEA. This CDR3 has 13 residues. V lost 0 bases and J lost 6, with 12 bases in between. The CDR3 reads CSVEEWQGVEQYF. In nucleotides, the CDR3 is TGCAGCGTTGAAGAGTGGCAGGGAGTCGAGCAGTACTTC.

This clonotype was recorded many times. V gene TRBV5-6 combines with J gene TRBJ2-1; perhaps TRBD2 as D (6 bases). The CDR3 totals 16 residues. Germline CDR1 is SGHDT and CDR2 is YYEEEE. Trimming left V 3 bases short and J 4 bases short, with 17 bases between. CDR3 bases: TGTGCCAGCAGCTCCCTGACTAGACCTCCTTACAATGAGCAGTTCTTC. This encodes CASSSLTRPPYNEQFF.